This record covers a single TCR beta chain. Its recognized antigen is unknown. Nothing much larger sits one base from this clone, and base qualities are not available. The data belong to a study of CD8 T cells in Susac syndrome (dated by TCRdb to about 2019). Turning to the overall study: Of the Susac syndrome patients who were sequenced, more than five had clinically active disease and roughly eight were in clinical remission. Repertoire sequencing was used to test whether CD8+ T cell activation and differentiation in Susac syndrome was antigen driven. At the time of blood withdrawal, Susac syndrome patients were either therapy-naive, taking corticosteroids (with some also receiving IVIg), or on IVIg alone. The study at large found these results: The study acknowledged that relatively few individuals were included in the TCR sequencing and HLA analysis. In patients with Susac syndrome, the CD4+ T cell repertoire showed no detectable clonal expansion.

High-throughput TCR beta sequencing profiled peripheral blood CD8+ and CD4+ T cells from healthy donors, Susac syndrome patients and multiple sclerosis patients. The Susac syndrome patients fulfilled recently defined diagnostic criteria for definite or probable disease. Bulk CD8+ and CD4+ T cells were purified by magnetic negative isolation, while CD8+ TEMRA cells were enriched using FACS. Blood was collected in EDTA tubes and processed within 24 hours, with PBMCs isolated through density gradient centrifugation. PBMCs intended for TCR sequencing were cryopreserved in liquid nitrogen and thawed later in a water bath at 37 degrees C. A purity of at least 90% was achieved for sorted or isolated CD4+, CD8+ and CD8+ TEMRA cells. RNA was extracted using the RNeasy kit, and roughly 0.45 to 1 ug of the RNA was reverse transcribed with random hexamers. TCR beta CDR3 regions were amplified with the immunoSEQ multiplex PCR assay covering 54 Vbeta and 13 Jbeta segments. PCR amplification bias was corrected by using a synthetic template baseline for primer optimization and computational correction. The source study handled its data this way. Reads were annotated to V, D and J genes per IMGT and analyzed with immunoSEQ Analyzer, keeping only productive sequences. Clonality was calculated as one minus the Shannon entropy normalized by log2 of the number of productive unique sequences. Public and private clones were assessed among the 100 most prevalent clones of each patient and control. Susac-specific clones were defined as absent from healthy and MS cohorts, over a thousand published viral clones and other ImmuneACCESS disease sequences. Clones were called with MiXCR by TCRdb after fastp trimmed the public reads at Q25, and only in-frame beta chains were retained. Rows merge per CDR3 protein into single entries with the most common DNA and genes. The authors' filters were not applied to this entry. The sample table shows roughly 140,000 distinct CDR3 sequences, and roughly 95% are seen once. The top ten clones comprise approximately 0.17% of the sample.

The germline V gene encodes CDR1 MGHRA and CDR2 YSYEKL. From cysteine to phenylalanine, the CDR3 is 14 amino acids long. Only CDR3 DNA remains: 42 bases, in frame from the first base. For this chain, trimming is 4 bases at the V end and 5 bases at the J end, and the number of junction bases without a gene match is 6. The source of this sequence is a human donor with Susac syndrome. This chain joins TRBV4-1 to TRBJ2-5; a stretch of 8 junction bases matches TRBD2. The sequencing input was CD4+ T cells from PBMCs. The CDR3 region reads CASSLTSAGETQYF. DNA sequence: TGCGCCAGCAGCCTGACTAGCGCAGGGGAGACCCAGTACTTC.